What follows are 17 T cell receptor beta chains derived from one specimen sequenced in a study of cytomegalovirus exposure and HLA in healthy donors. It was with 60 Vbeta and 13 Jbeta primers that the PCR ran. The assay was immunoSEQ multiplex PCR, and TCRdb's table has in-frame clones only and misses some. Of some 150,000 clones in the sample, 60% to 85% are singletons; the top ten hold approximately 6.3%. The specimen sequenced was PBMCs. These TCRs come from a middle-aged woman in good health and CMV-seropositive.

Only one count was recorded for this clone. V and J are TRBV18 and TRBJ1-2, with TRBD1 identical over 12 bases. V dropped 4 bases and J dropped 7; count of bases not matched to a gene: 7. The CDR3 length is 15 residues. Germline V lookup: CDR1 KGHSH, CDR2 LQKENI. The CDR3 reads CASSRRDRGQIGYTF. DNA of the CDR3: TGTGCCAGCTCACGCCGGGACAGGGGGCAGATTGGCTACACCTTC.

The gene calls are TRBV27 and TRBJ2-7; unclear D gene. V was trimmed by 8 bases and J by 6 bases, leaving 11 bases between them. CDR1 MNHEY and CDR2 SMNVEV come from the germline V gene (reference sequence). This CDR3 has 11 residues. CDR3: CASPKRGEQYF. Written as DNA, the CDR3 is TGTGCCAGCCCTAAAAGAGGCGAGCAGTACTTC.

This sequence joins TRBV28 and TRBJ1-1, with D possibly being TRBD1 (5 bases). Germline CDR1 and CDR2: MDHEN and SYDVKM. CDR3 size: 13 residues. Trimming took off 2 bases at V and 5 bases at J, with 9 bases between the two ends. CDR3 region: CASSLVRDTEAFF. CDR3 sequence (DNA): TGTGCCAGCAGTTTAGTCAGGGATACTGAAGCTTTCTTT.

Remarks on this clone: Other DNA sequences in the same sample also yield this CDR3. The chain combines TRBV6-5 with TRBJ1-2; TRBD1 aligns across 10 bases. Trimming at V came to 6 bases and at J to 4 bases, leaving 5 bases not matched to a gene. The CDR3 contains 14 residues. In germline, CDR1 is MNHEY, CDR2 SVGAGI. Written as DNA, the CDR3 is TGTGCCAGCAGCCCGGGGACAGGGGCCTATGGCTACACCTTC. It translates to CASSPGTGAYGYTF.

CDR3 sequence: CASSPYSGANVLTF. The DNA for the CDR3 is TGTGCCAGCAGTCCCTACTCTGGGGCCAACGTCCTGACTTTC. The rearrangement uses TRBV27 and TRBJ2-6; the D is unclear. The CDR3 loop spans 14 amino acids. Germline V gene sequence: CDR1 MNHEY, CDR2 SMNVEV (reference sequence). V gave up 5 bases and J gave up 0 bases, with 5 bases separating them.

The chain recombines TRBV6-6 with TRBJ2-1; D may be TRBD1 (6 bases). Germline CDR1 reads MNHNY; CDR2 reads SVGAGI (reference sequence). Trimming took 4 bases from V and 5 from J, leaving 9 bases between them. The CDR3 consists of 13 residues. The CDR3: CASSSRTDNEQFF. The DNA of the CDR3 is TGTGCCAGCAGTTCACGGACAGACAATGAGCAGTTCTTC.

The CDR3 DNA follows: TGTGCCAGCAGCTTTAGGGGGTGGGAAGAGACCCAGTACTTC. Its protein is CASSFRGWEETQYF. This rearrangement joins TRBV7-6 to TRBJ2-5; TRBD1 might be the D (6 bases). The CDR3 is made up of 14 amino acids. V was pared by 3 bases and J by 3 bases, with 11 bases between. CDR1 and CDR2 from the germline V gene are SGHVS and FNYEAQ. Supplemented by reference TRBV7-6 and TRBJ2-5, the full variable domain reads GAGVSQSPRYKVTKRGQDVALRCDPISGHVSLYWYRQALGQGPEFLTYFNYEAQQDKSGLPNDRFSAERPEGSISTLTIQRTEQRDSAMYRCASSFRGWEETQYFGPGTRLLVL.

The chain is built from TRBV6-1 and TRBJ2-1; D perhaps matches TRBD2 (5 bases). In germline, CDR1 is MNHNS, CDR2 SASEGT. This CDR3 has 14 residues. Trimming stripped 0 bases from V and 12 bases from J, with 15 bases between. CDR3 amino acids: CASSEASGWSWQFF. CDR3 nucleotides: TGTGCCAGCAGTGAAGCGTCGGGGTGGAGCTGGCAGTTCTTC.

V is TRBV30 and J is TRBJ1-1, with D hard to call. V lost 0 bases and J lost 0, with 14 bases in between. CDR1 GTSNPN and CDR2 SVGIG come from the germline V gene (reference sequence). The CDR3 sequence is 16 residues long. CDR3 amino acids: CAWSVPSTAMNTEAFF. The CDR3 nucleotides are TGTGCCTGGAGTGTACCAAGTACAGCCATGAACACTGAAGCTTTCTTT.

V gene TRBV25-1 combines with J gene TRBJ1-1; 7 bases are a match to TRBD1. Germline V gives CDR1 MGHDK, CDR2 SYGVNS. This CDR3 region has 15 residues. V lost 7 bases and J lost 4; bases outside the gene matches: 12. CDR3 region: CASKSSGGRATEAFF. CDR3 in DNA: TGTGCCAGCAAAAGCTCAGGGGGGCGCGCCACTGAAGCTTTCTTT. The whole variable domain, filled in from reference TRBV25-1 and TRBJ1-1, reads EADIYQTPRYLVIGTGKKITLECSQTMGHDKMYWYQQDPGMELHLIHYSYGVNSTEKGDLSSESTVSRIRTEHFPLTLESARPSHTSQYLCASKSSGGRATEAFFGQGTRLTVV.

This clone appeared once. This sequence joins TRBV13 and TRBJ2-7, with D tentatively TRBD1 (6 bases). V gave up 2 bases and J gave up 6 bases, with 14 bases separating them. CDR1 and CDR2 from the germline V gene are PRHDT and FYEKMQ (reference sequence). The CDR3 is 14 residues long. The CDR3 sequence: CASSLRTALSEQYF. The CDR3 bases are TGTGCCAGCAGCTTACGGACAGCACTTTCCGAGCAGTACTTC.

The chain recombines TRBV7-9 with TRBJ1-3; D is ambiguous. This CDR3 has 11 residues. Germline V gives CDR1 SEHNR, CDR2 FQNEAQ (reference sequence). The V and J ends lost 7 bases and 7 bases respectively, with 8 bases between them. CDR3 nucleotides: TGTGCCAGCACCCTATTTAACACCATATATTTT. Its protein is CASTLFNTIYF.

The rearrangement uses TRBV18 and TRBJ2-5, with D possibly TRBD2 on 6 matching bases. Per germline, CDR1 KGHSH and CDR2 LQKENI. The CDR3 extends over 13 amino acids. Trimming cost V 1 base and J 5 bases, with 8 bases left between them. Written as DNA, the CDR3 is TGTGCCAGCTCACCACTGCGGGACGAGACCCAGTACTTC. It is translated as CASSPLRDETQYF.

The chain uses TRBV7-9 and TRBJ1-1, with 7 bases identical to TRBD1. The CDR3 runs to 18 residues. With 5 bases clipped from V and 4 bases from J, the junction kept 19 bases outside the gene matches. Per the germline V gene, CDR1 is SEHNR and CDR2 is FQNEAQ (reference sequence). For the CDR3, the DNA is TGTGCCAGCAGCCCCCGACAGGGTATGGCCCTGGCGAGCACTGAAGCTTTCTTT. It yields the protein CASSPRQGMALASTEAFF.

As concerns this clone: The sample carries other DNA sequences with the same CDR3. The V and J genes are TRBV2 and TRBJ1-2; 9 bases are a match to TRBD1. The germline gives CDR1 SNHLY, CDR2 FYNNEI. CDR3 length: 14 residues. V was pared by 11 bases and J by 0 bases, with 7 bases of the junction left unmatched. For the CDR3, the DNA is TGTGCCTCCCGGGGGGACAGGGCTAACTATGGCTACACCTTC. This gives the protein CASRGDRANYGYTF.

The chain has TRBV10-3 and TRBJ1-6; 10 nucleotides align to TRBD1. The germline CDR1 and CDR2 sequences are ENHRY and SYGVKD. The CDR3 has 17 amino acids. V was clipped by 2 bases and J by 9 bases; unmatched bases: 10. The DNA of the CDR3 is TGTGCCATCAGTGAGAGGATCCCGGGACAGGGGTCTTCACCCCTCCACTTT. It encodes CAISERIPGQGSSPLHF.

This clone has a single count. The V gene is TRBV7-9, the J gene TRBJ2-3; D perhaps matches TRBD1 (5 bases). Germline V gives CDR1 SEHNR, CDR2 FQNEAQ (reference sequence). The CDR3 sequence is 17 residues long. V dropped 0 bases and J dropped 1 base, with 14 bases sitting between them. CDR3 amino acids: CASSLALDLGGTDTQYF. The CDR3, as DNA: TGTGCCAGCAGCTTAGCGCTAGACCTAGGGGGCACAGATACGCAGTATTTT.